Each of the 7 T cell receptor beta chains below was sequenced from the same sample in a study of CD8 T cells in ankylosing spondylitis. TCRdb processed the 5' RACE reads anew with MiXCR; each CDR3 protein has one entry. The sample lists 340,000 or so distinct CDR3 sequences; roughly 14% were seen once. Sequencing input: blood, either unsorted or a sorted T cell fraction (not recorded which). The receptors derive from a male donor with ankylosing spondylitis or in good health (not recorded which).

This clonotype turned up a few times. The chain is built from TRBV10-3 and TRBJ2-2, with 8 bases fitting TRBD1. The CDR3 has 14 residues. CDR1 is ENHRY and CDR2 is SYGVKD in the germline V gene. V was clipped by 7 bases and J by 1 base; unmatched bases: 2. This CDR3 is CAIKGTGNTGELFF. For the CDR3, the DNA is TGTGCCATCAAGGGGACAGGGAACACCGGGGAGCTGTTTTTT.

This clonotype was recorded many times. The chain uses TRBV5-1 and TRBJ2-5, with TRBD1 matching 9 bases. CDR1 SGHRS and CDR2 YFSETQ come from the germline V gene. Germline trimming cut 0 bases from V and 5 bases from J; bases unmatched to any gene: 2. The CDR3 spans 14 residues. The CDR3 sequence: CASSLADRGETQYF. The CDR3 region has the DNA TGCGCCAGCAGCTTGGCCGACAGGGGGGAGACCCAGTACTTC. The full variable domain, completed using reference TRBV5-1 and TRBJ2-5, is KAGVTQTPRYLIKTRGQQVTLSCSPISGHRSVSWYQQTPGQGLQFLFEYFSETQRNKGNFPGRFSGRQFSNSRSEMNVSTLELGDSALYLCASSLADRGETQYFGPGTRLLVL.

This clonotype was observed a handful of times. The rearrangement links TRBV9 to TRBJ1-4, with a weak D call TRBD1 (5 bases). The CDR3 loop spans 12 amino acids. V lost 3 bases and J 14 bases, leaving 14 bases between the germline ends. Germline V gene lookup returns CDR1 SGDLS and CDR2 YYNGEE. The CDR3 protein is CASSAAGAGLFF. The CDR3 DNA reads as TGTGCCAGCAGCGCCGCTGGGGCTGGGCTGTTTTTT.

This clonotype was recorded at least ten times. This chain links TRBV12-3 or TRBV12-4 with TRBJ1-2; D unclear. V was pared by 5 bases and J by 4 bases, with 11 bases between. The length of the CDR3 is 13 residues. The CDR3 nucleotides read TGTGCCAGCAGTCCTCAGATACGCTATGGCTACACCTTC. It translates to CASSPQIRYGYTF.

This sequence joins TRBV20-1 and TRBJ2-7, with 7 bases lining up with TRBD1. This CDR3 region has 15 residues. Germline V gene sequence: CDR1 DFQATT, CDR2 SNEGSKA (reference sequence). Trimming removed 2 bases from V and 0 bases from J; junction bases left unmatched: 7. The CDR3 DNA follows: TGCAGTGCTAGAATTTTCCGGGACAGCTCCTACGAGCAGTACTTC. Protein product: CSARIFRDSSYEQYF.

This chain joins TRBV11-2 and TRBJ2-2; 7 bases are a match to TRBD2. V shed 8 bases, J shed 7 bases, and the junction held 10 bases outside the gene matches. Germline V gene lookup returns CDR1 SGHAT and CDR2 FQNNGV. The CDR3 loop spans 14 amino acids. CDR3 residues: CASDYGGTVGELFF. The CDR3 region has the DNA TGTGCCAGCGACTACGGGGGGACGGTCGGGGAGCTGTTTTTT. The entire variable domain, with the rest obtained from reference TRBV11-2 and TRBJ2-2, is as follows: EAGVAQSPRYKIIEKRQSVAFWCNPISGHATLYWYQQILGQGPKLLIQFQNNGVVDDSQLPKDRFSAERLKGVDSTLKIQPAKLEDSAVYLCASDYGGTVGELFFGEGSRLTVL.

V is TRBV20-1 and J is TRBJ2-1; D is perhaps TRBD1 or TRBD2 (6 bases each). The CDR3 extends over 14 amino acids. Germline CDR1 reads DFQATT; CDR2 reads SNEGSKA (reference sequence). Between the trimmed V and J ends, which lost 0 bases and 6 bases, there was a span of 12 bases. The CDR3, as DNA: TGCAGTGCTAGAGATAGGGGGGTTGGCAATGAGCAGTTCTTC. Residues: CSARDRGVGNEQFF.